A selection of T cell receptor beta chains follows, all from one sample in a study of human T cells and chemical hapten exposure. TCRdb redid the calling of the RACE reads with MiXCR, one entry per CDR3 protein. Among nearly 110,000 distinct CDR3 sequences listed, more than 10% were seen once. The sequencing used whole blood, collected in connection with sensitization to the hapten diphenylcyclopropenone (DPC). These receptors all stem from a woman aged 50 to 60 with alopecia areata. Some clones in this sample may be carry-over from other donors' samples. CDR3s include the opening cysteine and the closing phenylalanine or tryptophan. A D gene is named only where the DNA matches it firmly. Some rows mark clone size as missing; the rest say once, few, many or name a class of expanded clone.

J: TRBJ1-3
size: few
D: NA
V: TRBV29-1
CDR3: CSAGEGRNSGNTIYF
DNA: TGCAGCGCCGGGGAGGGACGGAACTCTGGAAACACCATATATTTT

J: TRBJ2-3
size: many
D: NA
V: TRBV28
CDR3: CASATGGYPTDTQYF
DNA: TGTGCCAGTGCGACTGGCGGCTACCCCACAGATACGCAGTATTTT

J: TRBJ1-1
size: few
D: NA
V: TRBV3-1
CDR3: CASSQSLMDTEAFF
DNA: TGTGCCAGCAGCCAAAGCCTAATGGACACTGAAGCTTTCTTT

J: TRBJ2-5
size: few
D: NA
V: TRBV27
CDR3: CASSLECPGSEETQYF
DNA: TGTGCCAGCAGTTTAGAATGCCCAGGCTCGGAAGAGACCCAGTACTTC

J: TRBJ2-1
size: few
D: TRBD2
V: TRBV4-3
CDR3: CASSQDWLAGASNEQFF
DNA: TGCGCCAGCAGCCAAGATTGGCTAGCGGGGGCCTCCAATGAGCAGTTCTTC

J: TRBJ2-3
size: many
D: TRBD2
V: TRBV20-1
CDR3: CSAGEREGVTDTQYF
DNA: TGCAGTGCTGGGGAGCGGGAGGGTGTCACAGATACGCAGTATTTT

J: TRBJ1-2
size: NA
D: TRBD1
V: TRBV28
CDR3: CAIPDRPYGYTF
DNA: TGTGCCATCCCGGACAGGCCCTATGGCTACACCTTC

J: TRBJ2-3
size: few
D: NA
V: TRBV18
CDR3: CASSPSEDTQYF
DNA: TGTGCCAGCTCACCATCGGAGGATACGCAGTATTTT

J: TRBJ1-3
size: few
D: NA
V: TRBV7-6
CDR3: CVSSSTGFSGNTIYF
DNA: TGTGTCAGCAGCTCCACGGGCTTCTCTGGAAACACCATATATTTT

J: TRBJ2-1
size: NA
D: TRBD2
V: TRBV10-3
CDR3: CAISESTSGGAGEQFF
DNA: TGTGCCATCAGTGAGTCTACTAGCGGGGGGGCCGGAGAGCAGTTCTTC

J: TRBJ1-1
size: NA
D: NA
V: TRBV12-3/TRBV12-4
CDR3: CASSPQGSQNTEAFF
DNA: TGTGCCAGCAGTCCACAGGGTTCTCAGAACACTGAAGCTTTCTTT

J: TRBJ2-1
size: NA
D: TRBD2
V: TRBV11-2
CDR3: CASRPSLAGAVEQFF
DNA: TGTGCCAGCAGGCCTTCCTTAGCGGGAGCGGTTGAGCAGTTCTTC

J: TRBJ1-4
size: NA
D: NA
V: TRBV5-6
CDR3: CASSWGQANEKLFF
DNA: TGTGCCAGCAGCTGGGGACAAGCTAATGAAAAACTGTTTTTT

J: TRBJ2-4
size: NA
D: NA
V: TRBV28
CDR3: CASSLAVAKNIQYF
DNA: TGTGCCAGCAGTTTAGCGGTAGCCAAAAACATTCAGTACTTC

J: TRBJ2-3
size: many
D: NA
V: TRBV5-1
CDR3: CASSLYGSTDTQYF
DNA: TGCGCCAGCAGCTTGTACGGGAGCACAGATACGCAGTATTTT

J: TRBJ2-5
size: few
D: NA
V: TRBV7-9
CDR3: CASSLDLDRSMF
DNA: TGTGCCAGCAGCTTAGACCTGGACCGGAGTATGTTC

J: TRBJ1-5
size: many
D: NA
V: TRBV7-2
CDR3: CASSLAGGGNQPQHF
DNA: TGTGCCAGCAGCTTAGCGGGGGGCGGCAATCAGCCCCAGCATTTT

J: TRBJ2-7
size: few
D: NA
V: TRBV20-1
CDR3: CSAGRGMRAYEQYF
DNA: TGCAGTGCCGGCAGGGGAATGAGAGCCTACGAGCAGTACTTC

J: TRBJ1-1
size: few
D: NA
V: TRBV15
CDR3: CATSSRLTVTNTEAFF
DNA: TGTGCCACCAGCAGTCGTCTGACGGTTACAAACACTGAAGCTTTCTTT

J: TRBJ1-1
size: many
D: TRBD1
V: TRBV28
CDR3: CASSLWWTGGLNTEAFF
DNA: TGTGCCAGCAGTTTATGGTGGACAGGGGGATTGAACACTGAAGCTTTCTTT

J: TRBJ2-1
size: many
D: TRBD1
V: TRBV29-1
CDR3: CSAAGTGKGYEQFF
DNA: TGCAGCGCCGCCGGGACAGGTAAAGGATATGAGCAGTTCTTC

J: TRBJ2-4
size: NA
D: TRBD1
V: TRBV27
CDR3: CASSYRGPWDIQYF
DNA: TGTGCCAGCAGTTACAGGGGGCCATGGGACATTCAGTACTTC

J: TRBJ2-5
size: few
D: NA
V: TRBV18
CDR3: CASSLTSLQETQYF
DNA: TGTGCCAGCTCACTCACGTCCCTTCAAGAGACCCAGTACTTC

J: TRBJ1-1
size: NA
D: NA
V: TRBV7-2
CDR3: CASSPQTGTEAFF
DNA: TGTGCCAGCAGCCCCCAGACAGGCACTGAAGCTTTCTTT

J: TRBJ2-1
size: many
D: NA
V: TRBV28
CDR3: CASSLTYPGEQFF
DNA: TGTGCCAGCAGTTTAACCTATCCCGGTGAGCAGTTCTTC

J: TRBJ2-5
size: NA
D: NA
V: TRBV6-1
CDR3: CASTGILRAQYF
DNA: TGTGCCAGCACCGGTATCTTACGGGCCCAGTACTTC

J: TRBJ1-1
size: NA
D: NA
V: TRBV4-2
CDR3: CASSQDRHQNTEAFF
DNA: TGTGCCAGCAGCCAAGATCGACACCAGAACACTGAAGCTTTCTTT

J: TRBJ2-1
size: NA
D: TRBD2
V: TRBV10-2
CDR3: CASSGTIVLNEQFF
DNA: TGCGCCAGCAGCGGGACTATCGTGTTGAATGAGCAGTTCTTC

J: TRBJ2-3
size: NA
D: NA
V: TRBV29-1
CDR3: CSVQPGTDTQYF
DNA: TGCAGCGTCCAACCCGGCACAGATACGCAGTATTTT

J: TRBJ1-3
size: NA
D: TRBD1
V: TRBV15
CDR3: CATSTGAGNTIYF
DNA: TGTGCCACCAGTACAGGGGCTGGAAACACCATATATTTT

J: TRBJ2-3
size: NA
D: NA
V: TRBV5-1
CDR3: CASSGGTADTQYF
DNA: TGCGCCAGCAGCGGGGGGACAGCAGATACGCAGTATTTT

J: TRBJ2-7
size: few
D: TRBD1
V: TRBV10-3
CDR3: CAISGQGYEQYF
DNA: TGTGCCATCAGTGGACAGGGATACGAGCAGTACTTC

J: TRBJ1-5
size: many
D: NA
V: TRBV7-2
CDR3: CASSFGQAEPQHF
DNA: TGTGCCAGCAGCTTTGGCCAGGCGGAGCCCCAGCATTTT

J: TRBJ2-7
size: NA
D: TRBD2
V: TRBV20-1
CDR3: CSASFPGLAGASTKQYF
DNA: TGCAGTGCTTCTTTCCCGGGACTAGCGGGCGCGAGCACCAAACAGTACTTC

J: TRBJ1-5
size: few
D: NA
V: TRBV7-2
CDR3: CASSLNPIMGQPQHF
DNA: TGTGCCAGCAGCTTAAACCCAATAATGGGGCAGCCCCAGCATTTT

J: TRBJ2-7
size: NA
D: NA
V: TRBV20-1
CDR3: CSAMGGTVSYEQYF
DNA: TGCAGTGCGATGGGCGGGACAGTAAGTTACGAGCAGTACTTC

J: TRBJ2-3
size: NA
D: NA
V: TRBV11-2
CDR3: CASSYSGPLGDTQYF
DNA: TGTGCCAGCAGCTACTCTGGACCTTTGGGAGATACGCAGTATTTT

J: TRBJ2-1
size: NA
D: TRBD1
V: TRBV18
CDR3: CTSSPMGQGPSGEQFF
DNA: TGTACCAGCTCACCTATGGGACAGGGGCCCAGTGGCGAGCAGTTCTTC

J: TRBJ2-2
size: few
D: NA
V: TRBV29-1
CDR3: CSVAWGSNTGELFF
DNA: TGCAGCGTTGCCTGGGGCTCGAACACCGGGGAGCTGTTTTTT

J: TRBJ2-2
size: NA
D: NA
V: TRBV6-5
CDR3: CASSMGTSGELFF
DNA: TGTGCCAGCAGTATGGGGACGTCCGGGGAGCTGTTTTTT

J: TRBJ2-3
size: NA
D: NA
V: TRBV29-1
CDR3: CSVSFQADTQYF
DNA: TGCAGCGTGTCTTTCCAGGCAGATACGCAGTATTTT

J: TRBJ2-3
size: few
D: NA
V: TRBV27
CDR3: CASSPTGTLTDTQYF
DNA: TGTGCCAGCAGTCCCACAGGGACCCTCACAGATACGCAGTATTTT